The subject of this entry is one TCR beta chain. The V gene lost 0 bases and the J gene lost 1 base, with 9 bases spanning the gap. CDR1 and CDR2 (germline): KGHSH, LQKENI. This CDR3 is 15 amino acids long. This sample is part of a study of shared clonotypes between healthy human individuals. Data came from immunoSEQ multiplex PCR; TCRdb stores just in-frame clones and leaves some out. The profile covers 2 million to 2.5 million clones, with 80% to 95% appearing a single time and 0.39% taken by the ten largest. The chain recombines TRBV18 with TRBJ1-1; the D is unclear. Material: naive CD4+ T cells from PBMCs. Indicated subset: CD45RA+ positively selected. This TCR was recovered from a man between 18 and 35 years old in good health. Some clones in this sample may be carry-over from other donors' samples. CDR3 DNA sequence: TGTGCCAGCTCACCACCTAGCCAGCCGAACACTGAAGCTTTCTTT. It codes for CASSPPSQPNTEAFF.